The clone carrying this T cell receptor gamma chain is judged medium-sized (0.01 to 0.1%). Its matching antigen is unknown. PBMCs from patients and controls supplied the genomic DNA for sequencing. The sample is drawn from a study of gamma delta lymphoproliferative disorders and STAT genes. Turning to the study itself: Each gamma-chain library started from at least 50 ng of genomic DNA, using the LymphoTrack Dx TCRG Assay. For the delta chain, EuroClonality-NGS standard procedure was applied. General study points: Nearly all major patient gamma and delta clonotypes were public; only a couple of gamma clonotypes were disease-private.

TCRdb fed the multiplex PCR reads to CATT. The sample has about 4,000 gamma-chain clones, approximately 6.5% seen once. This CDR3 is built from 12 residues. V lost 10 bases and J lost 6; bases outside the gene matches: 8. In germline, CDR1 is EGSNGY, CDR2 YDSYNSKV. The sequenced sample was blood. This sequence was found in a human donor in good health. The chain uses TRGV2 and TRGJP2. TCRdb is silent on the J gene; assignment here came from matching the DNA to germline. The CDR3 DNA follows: TGTGCCACTCTGGTACGTGATTGGATCAAGACGTTT. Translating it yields CATLVRDWIKTF.